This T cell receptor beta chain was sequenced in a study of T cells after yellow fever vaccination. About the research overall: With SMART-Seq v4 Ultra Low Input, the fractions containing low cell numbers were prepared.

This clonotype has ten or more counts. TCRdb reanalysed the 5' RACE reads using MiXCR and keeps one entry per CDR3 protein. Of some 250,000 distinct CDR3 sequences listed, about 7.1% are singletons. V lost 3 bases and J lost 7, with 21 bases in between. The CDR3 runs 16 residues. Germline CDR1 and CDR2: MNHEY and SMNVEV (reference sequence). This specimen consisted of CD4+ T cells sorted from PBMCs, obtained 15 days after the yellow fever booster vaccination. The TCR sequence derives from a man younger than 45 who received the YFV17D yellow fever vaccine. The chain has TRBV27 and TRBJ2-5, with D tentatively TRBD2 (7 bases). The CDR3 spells CASSFSGGRSIRTQYF. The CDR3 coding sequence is TGTGCCAGCAGTTTCTCCGGGGGGCGCTCCATTCGGACCCAGTACTTC.